This T cell receptor (beta chain) is from a study of T-cell reconstitution after alpha-beta-depleted transplantation in children. This clonotype was detected a few times. The target antigen is unknown. Unique molecular identifiers were incorporated into the prepared TCRbeta library. TCRdb independently ran MiXCR on the PCR reads; one entry per CDR3 protein. The sample yields hundreds of thousands of distinct CDR3 sequences, roughly 8.2% seen once. Study-wide points: Counts and diversity of T cells one year after transplant came mostly from newly produced T cells. Several hundred expanded graft clones reportedly gave rise to the alpha-beta T cells present about two months after transplant.

This CDR3 is built from 15 residues. V was pared by 1 base and J by 1 base, with 10 bases between. Looked up from germline, CDR1 is SGHTA and CDR2 is FQGNSA. Specimen: PBMCs, mostly from graft donor cells, collected 180 days after TCRalphabeta/CD19-depleted stem cell transplant. This sequence originates from a male patient between 10 and 17 years old who had a stem cell transplant for acute lymphoblastic leukemia, so the T cells may come from the graft donor. The chain couples TRBV7-2 to TRBJ1-1; no clear D gene. The CDR3 DNA sequence: TGTGCCAGCAGCTTAGGATCGCGGGGGAACACTGAAGCTTTCTTT. Translation: CASSLGSRGNTEAFF.